This TCR beta chain was recorded in a study of T cell repertoires in cytomegalovirus infection. As for the study in general: Public TCR beta signatures provided an indication of both CMV infection and a matching HLA type.

Study-wide points: Ex vivo, HLA-C-restricted CMV-specific TCR beta clonotypes prevailed over the rest of the response. Summed frequency of shared TCR beta families picked out CMV carriers who also had the relevant HLA.

TCRdb ran MiXCR on the reads and lists one entry per CDR3 protein. The table shows tens of thousands of distinct CDR3 sequences, with roughly 32% occurring only once. V trimming: 6 bases; J trimming: 6 bases; junction bases outside the gene matches: 8. The CDR3 totals 13 residues. Germline-derived CDR1 and CDR2 are MDHEN and SYDVKM. As to this clonotype: The antigen is not known.

The origin of this receptor is a human donor in good health (CMV status not recorded). Some clones in this sample may be carry-over from other donors' samples. The V and J genes are TRBV28 and TRBJ2-7; the match to TRBD2 covers 7 bases. The sequenced material came from PBMCs, sequenced either directly or after in vitro stimulation (not recorded which). The CDR3 spells CASRGREFLEQYF. CDR3 nucleotides: TGTGCCAGCAGAGGGCGGGAGTTTCTCGAGCAGTACTTC.